Each of the 5 T cell receptor beta chains below was sequenced from the same sample in a study of blood T cell repertoires in COVID-19 (dated by TCRdb to the early 2020s). Receptor amplification or capture employed the immunoSEQ multiplex PCR assay. In TCRdb, the immuneACCESS table is reduced to in-frame sequences with V and J assigned. These tables do not hold every clone; where another copy was compared, an unresolved V gene accounts for under half, and the others remain unexplained. This sample has about 120,000 clones in its table, and about 85% of those were observed once. Under 4% of the sample is held by the ten biggest clonotypes. The sequenced sample consisted of peripheral blood. The receptors here all came from a man in his sixties with acute or convalescent COVID-19.

The V gene is TRBV19, the J gene TRBJ2-1; TRBD1 matches at 8 bases. This CDR3 has 14 amino acids. Looked up from germline, CDR1 is LNHDA and CDR2 is SQIVND (reference sequence). V trimming: 4 bases; J trimming: 8 bases; junction bases outside the gene matches: 7. In DNA, the CDR3 is TGTGCCAGTAGTACGGGACAGGCTCGGGATGAGCAGTTCTTC. It encodes CASSTGQARDEQFF.

The V gene is TRBV11-2, the J gene TRBJ2-5; D may be TRBD1 (6 bases). Germline-derived CDR1 and CDR2 are SGHAT and FQNNGV. V was trimmed by 3 bases and J by 2 bases, leaving 13 bases between them. There are 15 residues in the CDR3. As DNA, the CDR3 is TGTGCCAGCAGCTTGTTTATGGACAGACAAGAGACCCAGTACTTC. Its translation is CASSLFMDRQETQYF.

V gene TRBV29-1 combines with J gene TRBJ2-2, with a weak D call TRBD1 (6 bases). There are 14 residues in the CDR3. The germline V and J ends were trimmed by 7 bases and 1 base, with 13 bases remaining between them. CDR1 and CDR2 (germline): SQVTM, ANQGSEA. The CDR3 DNA reads TGCAGCGGACGCAGGGGTGGGAACACCGGGGAGCTGTTTTTT. This encodes CSGRRGGNTGELFF.

CDR3 protein: CASSLAAGGQSPLHF. The CDR3 DNA follows: TGTGCCAGCAGCTTAGCGGCAGGGGGCCAATCACCCCTCCACTTT. The V gene is TRBV7-9, the J gene TRBJ1-6; 8 bases line up with TRBD1. Per germline, CDR1 SEHNR and CDR2 FQNEAQ (reference sequence). Trimming cost V 0 bases and J 10 bases; bases outside gene matches: 5. This CDR3 comprises 15 residues.

This clone was recorded once. The chain recombines TRBV7-9 with TRBJ1-4; 7 bases are shared with TRBD1. The V and J ends lost 5 bases and 3 bases, in that order; junction bases with no gene match: 6. The germline CDR1 and CDR2 sequences are SEHNR and FQNEAQ (reference sequence). There are 15 residues in the CDR3. CDR3 nucleotides: TGTGCCAGCAGCCTTACCGGGACAGCTAATGAAAAACTGTTTTTT. Translating gives CASSLTGTANEKLFF.